Presented here are 30 T cell receptor beta chains from one specimen sequenced in a study of cytomegalovirus exposure and HLA in healthy donors. PCR involved 60 Vbeta and 13 Jbeta primers. Sequencing used immunoSEQ multiplex PCR; TCRdb keeps in-frame clones, though not all of them. This sample has approximately 150,000 clones, with about 77% found just once. Sequences were obtained from PBMCs. These receptors all stem from a female donor in good health and CMV-seronegative.

The rearrangement joins TRBV5-1 to TRBJ2-7; the D gene is possibly TRBD2 (5 bases). CDR3 size: 15 residues. Trimming pared 1 base from V and 1 base from J, leaving 12 bases between. Germline CDR1 and CDR2: SGHRS and YFSETQ. The CDR3 bases are TGCGCCAGCAGCTTGTCCCCGGAGGTATCCTACGAGCAGTACTTC. The encoded protein is CASSLSPEVSYEQYF.

The rearrangement links TRBV19 to TRBJ2-7; a possible D gene is TRBD2 (7 bases). The CDR3 is made up of 12 amino acids. Between the trimmed V and J ends, which lost 7 bases and 2 bases, there was a span of 9 bases. The germline gives CDR1 LNHDA, CDR2 SQIVND (reference sequence). CDR3 in DNA: TGTGCCAGTAAGGGGGGGACCTACGAGCAGTACTTC. It specifies CASKGGTYEQYF.

This clone has more than one count but fewer than ten. The J gene is TRBJ2-2, the V gene TRBV28, with 10 positions matching TRBD2. This CDR3 comprises 16 residues. Germline CDR1 and CDR2: MDHEN and SYDVKM. J lost 5 bases, V lost 2 bases, and 5 bases had no gene match. In DNA, the CDR3 is TGTGCCAGCAGTTTAAGAGCGGGAGGGCGTACCGGGGAGCTGTTTTTT. It codes for CASSLRAGGRTGELFF.

This sequence joins TRBV7-6 and TRBJ1-4; D remains ambiguous. Trimming shortened V by 5 bases and J by 8 bases, and 21 bases separated the two germline ends. The CDR3 spans 16 residues. Germline values: CDR1 SGHVS, CDR2 FNYEAQ. The CDR3 nucleotides read TGTGCCAGCAGCCTGTATAGTCCCTCCCCGTCGGAAAAACTGTTTTTT. Translated, it gives CASSLYSPSPSEKLFF.

The table lists this clone with a count of one. V and J are TRBV28 and TRBJ1-4; TRBD1 matches at 9 bases. This CDR3 contains 14 residues. Germline lookup yields CDR1 MDHEN and CDR2 SYDVKM. The J segment lost 7 bases and the V segment lost 6 bases, leaving 6 bases of the junction unmatched. The CDR3 region is CASRITGGVEKLFF. As DNA, the CDR3 is TGTGCCAGCAGGATTACAGGGGGCGTTGAAAAACTGTTTTTT.

The V and J genes are TRBV27 and TRBJ1-1; the D gene is possibly TRBD1 (6 bases). The CDR3 covers 15 residues. Trimming stripped 3 bases from V and 3 bases from J, with 14 bases between. CDR1 and CDR2 (germline): MNHEY, SMNVEV (reference sequence). The CDR3 bases are TGTGCCAGCAGTTTCGGGCAGGGGTTGGACACTGAAGCTTTCTTT. This translates into CASSFGQGLDTEAFF.

V and J are TRBV6-1 and TRBJ2-1; 8 bases map to TRBD1. V gave up 7 bases and J gave up 6 bases; unmatched junction bases: 11. The CDR3 is 15 residues long. In germline, CDR1 is MNHNS, CDR2 SASEGT. The CDR3 loop reads CASIRYRGTTNEQFF. The CDR3 DNA reads TGTGCCAGCATTAGGTACAGGGGGACAACCAATGAGCAGTTCTTC.

This clone showed up just once. One junction end does not reproduce the germline sequence, and a read error may be involved. The chain employs TRBV9 and TRBJ1-5; possible D gene TRBD1, 5 bases. The CDR3 runs to 15 residues. The germline V gene encodes CDR1 SGDLS and CDR2 YYNGEE. The CDR3: CASSPDGHSNRPQHF. The CDR3 nucleotides read TGTGCCAGCAGCCCCGACGGACATAGCAATCGGCCCCAGCATTTT. Full variable domain (remainder filled in from reference TRBV9 and TRBJ1-5): DSGVTQTPKHLITATGQRVTLRCSPRSGDLSVYWYQQSLDQGLQFLIQYYNGEERAKGNILERFSAQQFPDLHSELNLSSLELGDSALYFCASSPDGHSNRPQHFGDGTRLSIL.

The chain has TRBV19 and TRBJ2-7; 8 bases agree with TRBD1. Germline trimming cut 4 bases from V and 5 bases from J; bases unmatched to any gene: 7. This CDR3 spans 14 amino acids. Per germline, CDR1 LNHDA and CDR2 SQIVND (reference sequence). CDR3 sequence (DNA): TGTGCCAGTAGTACCCGACAGGGGCTCCACGAGCAGTACTTC. It specifies CASSTRQGLHEQYF.

The genes are TRBV18 and TRBJ2-7; 9 bases are a match to TRBD1. The CDR3 has 14 amino acids. Germline V lookup: CDR1 KGHSH, CDR2 LQKENI. Unmatched junction bases numbered 6, after V lost 4 bases and J lost 5 bases. DNA for the CDR3: TGTGCCAGCTCACGGGTGGACAGGGGTCACGAGCAGTACTTC. This codes for CASSRVDRGHEQYF. Filled out from reference TRBV18 and TRBJ2-7, the complete variable domain reads NAGVMQNPRHLVRRRGQEARLRCSPMKGHSHVYWYRQLPEEGLKFMVYLQKENIIDESGMPKERFSAEFPKEGPSILRIQQVVRGDSAAYFCASSRVDRGHEQYFGPGTRLTVT.

The chain has TRBV5-1 and TRBJ2-5; D is perhaps TRBD2 (6 bases). Germline lookup yields CDR1 SGHRS and CDR2 YFSETQ. V was trimmed by 3 bases and J by 4 bases, leaving 19 bases between them. The length of the CDR3 is 16 residues. CDR3 sequence: CASSSLGGGTGETQYF. CDR3 sequence (DNA): TGCGCCAGCAGCTCGCTAGGTGGCGGGACGGGAGAGACCCAGTACTTC. Full variable domain (rest looked up from reference TRBV5-1 and TRBJ2-5): KAGVTQTPRYLIKTRGQQVTLSCSPISGHRSVSWYQQTPGQGLQFLFEYFSETQRNKGNFPGRFSGRQFSNSRSEMNVSTLELGDSALYLCASSSLGGGTGETQYFGPGTRLLVL.

The chain employs TRBV21-1 and TRBJ2-5; the table's D gene call, TRBD1, was not cross checked with the DNA. TRBV21-1 represents a pseudogene. The CDR3 is 13 amino acids. CDR3 in amino acids: CASSRQGEETQYF. CDR3 DNA: TGTGCCAGCAGCAGGCAGGGGGAAGAGACCCAGTACTTC.

This clone is a singleton in its sample. The chain joins TRBV10-3 to TRBJ1-6, with TRBD1 matching over 7 bases. V lost 2 bases and J lost 10; bases outside the gene matches: 8. This CDR3 has 15 amino acids. Germline lookup yields CDR1 ENHRY and CDR2 SYGVKD. CDR3 protein: CAISEPRQGNSPLHF. The CDR3 nucleotides read TGTGCCATCAGTGAGCCCCGACAGGGAAACTCACCCCTCCACTTT.

This chain connects TRBV2 to TRBJ2-1, with 8 bases that match TRBD2. This CDR3 has 16 amino acids. Germline CDR1 SNHLY, CDR2 FYNNEI. The junction had 12 bases not matched to a gene; V was cut back by 4 bases and J by 7 bases. CDR3 nucleotide sequence: TGTGCCAGCAGTGCAGGGACTAGAGGAGGGAGGAATGAGCAGTTCTTC. This codes for CASSAGTRGGRNEQFF.

The chain joins TRBV5-6 to TRBJ2-2; D uncertain. The CDR3 extends over 14 amino acids. From germline, CDR1 is SGHDT and CDR2 YYEEEE. Trimming pared 2 bases from V and 1 base from J, leaving 6 bases between. This CDR3 is CASSFNLNTGELFF. The CDR3 nucleotides read TGTGCCAGCAGCTTTAACTTGAACACCGGGGAGCTGTTTTTT.

The V call is TRBV27, the J call TRBJ2-3, with TRBD1 identical over 7 bases. The CDR3 contains 16 residues. Germline CDR1 MNHEY, CDR2 SMNVEV (reference sequence). V shed 1 base, J shed 1 base, and the junction held 5 bases outside the gene matches. The chain's CDR3 is CASSLLIDRGTDTQYF. The CDR3 nucleotides read TGTGCCAGCAGTTTATTAATAGACAGGGGCACAGATACGCAGTATTTT.

The CDR3 DNA reads TGTGCCAGCAGTGAAAGGGACACCGTTGCAACTAATGAAAAACTGTTTTTT. Translated: CASSERDTVATNEKLFF. The V call is TRBV2, the J call TRBJ1-4, with TRBD1 as a possible D gene (6 bases). V dropped 2 bases and J dropped 0 bases, with 13 bases sitting between them. From germline, CDR1 is SNHLY and CDR2 FYNNEI. The CDR3 consists of 17 residues.

In this sample, this clone turned up a few times. The chain combines TRBV6-5 with TRBJ1-5, with 7 bases fitting TRBD1. There are 12 residues in the CDR3. In germline, CDR1 is MNHEY, CDR2 SVGAGI. The V segment lost 9 bases and the J segment 10 bases; nucleotides outside the gene matches: 9. DNA for the CDR3: TGTGCCAGTGGGGAAAGGGACAGACCCCAGCATTTT. This translates into CASGERDRPQHF.

This chain joins TRBV20-1 and TRBJ2-7, with D hard to call. Germline CDR1 DFQATT, CDR2 SNEGSKA (reference sequence). This CDR3 has 11 amino acids. V was trimmed by 3 bases and J by 6 bases, leaving 9 bases between them. CDR3 nucleotide sequence: TGCAGTGCTAGTCTTCTCCCCGAGCAGTACTTC. It encodes CSASLLPEQYF.

The sample holds one count of this clone. The chain links TRBV15 to TRBJ1-1, with D uncertain. The CDR3 has 14 amino acids. V dropped 0 bases and J dropped 2 bases, with 7 bases sitting between them. Germline V gene data show CDR1 as LNHNV and CDR2 as YYDKDF (reference sequence). CDR3 protein: CATSRDLVNTEAFF. CDR3 nucleotides: TGTGCCACCAGCAGAGATTTAGTAAACACTGAAGCTTTCTTT.

The chain joins TRBV5-1 to TRBJ1-2; 8 bases fit TRBD1. The CDR3 has 15 amino acids. Germline assignment: CDR1 SGHRS and CDR2 YFSETQ. J lost 2 bases, V lost 4 bases, and 7 bases had no gene match. The CDR3 DNA reads as TGCGCCAGCAGCCTGGACAGGGTGGCAAACTATGGCTACACCTTC. This codes for CASSLDRVANYGYTF.

This chain connects TRBV5-1 to TRBJ2-3; tentative D call: TRBD2 (6 bases). Germline V gene lookup returns CDR1 SGHRS and CDR2 YFSETQ. Trimming removed 4 bases at V and 2 bases at J, with 17 bases between. This CDR3 contains 16 residues. The CDR3 DNA follows: TGCGCCAGCAGCCTGGTGGGGCGGGGCCTCACAGATACGCAGTATTTT. Amino acid sequence: CASSLVGRGLTDTQYF. The entire variable domain, with the rest obtained from reference TRBV5-1 and TRBJ2-3, is as follows: KAGVTQTPRYLIKTRGQQVTLSCSPISGHRSVSWYQQTPGQGLQFLFEYFSETQRNKGNFPGRFSGRQFSNSRSEMNVSTLELGDSALYLCASSLVGRGLTDTQYFGPGTRLTVL.

The rearrangement links TRBV27 to TRBJ2-6; D call uncertain. This CDR3 contains 16 residues. V lost 1 base, J lost 4 bases, and 11 bases lay in between. CDR1 and CDR2 (germline): MNHEY, SMNVEV (reference sequence). The CDR3 sequence is CASSLYMGWGANVLTF. Written as DNA, the CDR3 is TGTGCCAGCAGTTTATATATGGGCTGGGGGGCCAACGTCCTGACTTTC.

The chain employs TRBV7-3 and TRBJ1-2; TRBD1 matches 7 bases. V was pared by 5 bases and J by 0 bases, with 6 bases of the junction left unmatched. Germline loops: CDR1 SGHTA, CDR2 FQGTGA. The CDR3 has 15 amino acids. CDR3 nucleotides: TGTGCCAGCAGCCGGGACAGCAGTTCTAACTATGGCTACACCTTC. It translates to CASSRDSSSNYGYTF.

This chain joins TRBV28 and TRBJ2-5; TRBD2 is a possible D gene (6 bases). The CDR3 is made up of 12 amino acids. With 8 bases removed from V and 4 bases from J, the gap between germline ends came to 11 bases. Germline V gene data show CDR1 as MDHEN and CDR2 as SYDVKM. The CDR3 DNA sequence: TGTGCCAGCCAAGGGACTTCAGAGACCCAGTACTTC. Its translation: CASQGTSETQYF. The whole variable domain, remainder taken from reference TRBV28 and TRBJ2-5, is DVKVTQSSRYLVKRTGEKVFLECVQDMDHENMFWYRQDPGLGLRLIYFSYDVKMKEKGDIPEGYSVSREKKERFSLILESASTNQTSMYLCASQGTSETQYFGPGTRLLVL.

This rearrangement joins TRBV11-2 to TRBJ2-5; weak D call: TRBD2 (5 bases). The end of the DNA is better explained by TRBJ2-7, so the J call may be wrong. Germline V gene lookup returns CDR1 SGHAT and CDR2 FQNNGV. CDR3 length equals 16 residues. The CDR3 loop is CASSYPGMDLRYEQYF. The CDR3 DNA reads TGTGCCAGCAGCTACCCGGGGATGGACTTGAGGTACGAGCAGTACTTC.

The V call is TRBV30, the J call TRBJ1-1; D gene ambiguous. Trimming removed 0 bases from V and 0 bases from J, with 5 bases in between. CDR1 is GTSNPN, CDR2 SVGIG, per germline (reference sequence). This CDR3 is 13 amino acids long. CDR3 bases: TGTGCCTGGAGTGTAGGAGTGAACACTGAAGCTTTCTTT. Residues: CAWSVGVNTEAFF.

The chain employs TRBV4-2 and TRBJ2-3, with 7 bases that match TRBD2. This CDR3 comprises 14 residues. Trimming took 6 bases from V and 0 from J; bases not matched to a gene: 3. Germline V gene sequence: CDR1 LGHNA, CDR2 YNFKEQ. The CDR3 region is CASRPTSSTDTQYF. CDR3 DNA: TGTGCCAGCAGGCCGACTAGCAGCACAGATACGCAGTATTTT.

The J gene is TRBJ2-1, the V gene TRBV2, with D possibly being TRBD2 (7 bases). V was shortened by 5 bases and J by 4 bases, with 15 bases between the two germline ends. The CDR3 length is 15 residues. CDR1 is SNHLY and CDR2 is FYNNEI in the germline V gene. The CDR3: CASSQSGTMYNEQFF. CDR3 DNA: TGTGCCAGCAGTCAAAGCGGGACAATGTACAATGAGCAGTTCTTC.

The chain combines TRBV12-5 with TRBJ1-2, with TRBD1 matching 8 bases. Germline CDR1 and CDR2: LGHNT and FRNRAP. The length of the CDR3 is 17 residues. With 3 bases clipped from V and 4 bases from J, the junction kept 13 bases outside the gene matches. The CDR3 bases are TGTGCTAGTGGTTTAGGACCCGGGAGGACAGGGAGCTATGGCTACACCTTC. Translating gives CASGLGPGRTGSYGYTF.